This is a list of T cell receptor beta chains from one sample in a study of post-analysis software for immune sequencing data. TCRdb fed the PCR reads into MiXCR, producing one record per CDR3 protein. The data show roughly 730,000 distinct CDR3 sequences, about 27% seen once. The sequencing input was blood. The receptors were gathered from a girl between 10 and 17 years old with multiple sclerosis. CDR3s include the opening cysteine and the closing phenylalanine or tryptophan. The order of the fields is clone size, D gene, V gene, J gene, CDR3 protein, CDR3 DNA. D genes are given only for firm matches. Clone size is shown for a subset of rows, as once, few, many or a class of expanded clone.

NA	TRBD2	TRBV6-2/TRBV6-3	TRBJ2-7	CAVTAFGGSSYEQYF	TGTGCCGTTACGGCCTTCGGGGGGAGCTCCTACGAGCAGTACTTC
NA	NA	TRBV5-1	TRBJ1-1	CASSLGLQGLGTEAFF	TGCGCCAGCAGCTTGGGTTTACAGGGATTGGGCACTGAAGCTTTCTTT
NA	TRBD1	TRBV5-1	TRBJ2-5	CASSWGQGFLETQYF	TGCGCCAGCAGCTGGGGACAGGGGTTTCTGGAGACCCAGTACTTC
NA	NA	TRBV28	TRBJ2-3	CASSFAVVYTDTQYF	TGTGCCAGCAGTTTTGCGGTGGTTTACACAGATACGCAGTATTTT
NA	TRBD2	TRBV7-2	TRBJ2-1	CASATSGTNVGYSEQFF	TGTGCCAGCGCGACTAGCGGGACCAACGTTGGATACAGTGAGCAGTTCTTC
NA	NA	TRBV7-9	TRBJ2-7	CASTRTGYEQYF	TGTGCCAGCACGAGAACGGGCTACGAGCAGTACTTC
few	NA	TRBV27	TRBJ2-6	CASSSSRSGSGANVLTF	TGTGCCAGCAGTTCCTCCAGGTCAGGCTCTGGGGCCAACGTCCTGACTTTC
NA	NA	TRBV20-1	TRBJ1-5	CSAPAGGARQPQHF	TGCAGTGCCCCGGCGGGGGGGGCGAGGCAGCCCCAGCATTTT
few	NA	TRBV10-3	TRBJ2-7	CAISVSSAGYEQYF	TGTGCCATCAGTGTATCTTCAGCGGGCTACGAGCAGTACTTC
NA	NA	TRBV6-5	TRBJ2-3	CASRGVGTDTQYF	TGTGCCAGCAGGGGCGTTGGGACAGATACGCAGTATTTT
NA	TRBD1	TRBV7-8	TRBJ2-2	CASSLLRTGKLVGELFF	TGTGCCAGCAGCTTACTTAGGACAGGGAAGTTAGTCGGGGAGCTGTTTTTT
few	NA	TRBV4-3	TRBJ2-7	CASSQEGFDEQYF	TGCGCCAGCAGCCAAGAGGGGTTCGACGAGCAGTACTTC
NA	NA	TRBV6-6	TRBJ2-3	CASSFSRGVTDTQYF	TGTGCCAGCAGTTTCTCTAGGGGGGTCACAGATACGCAGTATTTT
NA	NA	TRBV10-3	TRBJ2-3	CAIGETRGSTDTQYF	TGTGCCATCGGAGAAACTAGAGGAAGCACAGATACGCAGTATTTT
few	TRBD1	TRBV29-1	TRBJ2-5	CSVARTGAGETQYF	TGCAGCGTTGCCCGGACAGGGGCGGGCGAGACCCAGTACTTC
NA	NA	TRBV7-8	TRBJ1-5	CASSLDRQLNQPQHF	TGTGCCAGCAGCTTAGATCGGCAGCTAAATCAGCCCCAGCATTTT
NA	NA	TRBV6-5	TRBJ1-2	CASSYSRGQHYGYTF	TGTGCCAGCAGTTACTCGAGGGGTCAGCACTATGGCTACACCTTC
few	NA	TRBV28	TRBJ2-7	CASSSPAQGGLSYEQYF	TGTGCCAGCAGTTCTCCCGCACAGGGAGGGCTCTCCTACGAGCAGTACTTC
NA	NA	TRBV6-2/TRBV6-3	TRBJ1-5	CASSYARDYQPRHF	TGTGCCAGCAGTTATGCCAGGGACTATCAGCCCCGGCATTTT
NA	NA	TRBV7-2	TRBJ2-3	CASSLGGKLVDTQYF	TGTGCCAGCAGCTTAGGCGGGAAACTCGTGGATACGCAGTATTTT
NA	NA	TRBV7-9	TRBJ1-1	CASSLGAVNTEAFF	TGTGCCAGCAGCTTAGGAGCTGTGAACACTGAAGCTTTCTTT
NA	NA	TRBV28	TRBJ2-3	CASSWDLTLDTQYF	TGTGCCAGCAGCTGGGACCTCACTTTGGATACGCAGTATTTT
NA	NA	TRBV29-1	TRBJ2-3	CSVGPGPSTDTQYF	TGCAGCGTTGGGCCGGGACCTAGCACAGATACGCAGTATTTT
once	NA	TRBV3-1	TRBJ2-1	CASSPLRRAGQEQFF	TGTGCCAGCAGCCCTCTAAGACGAGCGGGACAAGAGCAGTTCTTC
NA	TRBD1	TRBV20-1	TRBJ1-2	CSAPDRGPTDGYTF	TGCAGTGCTCCAGACAGGGGGCCAACGGATGGCTACACCTTC
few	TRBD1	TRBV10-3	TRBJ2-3	CAISSGTGGLDTQYF	TGTGCCATCAGTTCCGGGACAGGGGGTTTGGATACGCAGTATTTT
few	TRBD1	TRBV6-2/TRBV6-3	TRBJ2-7	CASTTGQGTYEQYF	TGTGCCAGCACCACCGGACAGGGGACCTACGAGCAGTACTTC
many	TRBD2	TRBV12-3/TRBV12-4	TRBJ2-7	CASSFVASGEQYF	TGTGCCAGCAGTTTCGTGGCTAGCGGCGAGCAGTACTTC
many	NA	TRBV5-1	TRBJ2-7	CASRAGYEQYF	TGCGCCAGCAGGGCGGGGTACGAGCAGTACTTC
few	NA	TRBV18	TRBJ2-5	CASSLTGVAGHEQYF	TGTGCCAGCTCACTAACAGGGGTAGCGGGACATGAGCAGTACTTC
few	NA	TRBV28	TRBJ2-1	CASSAPGNNEQFF	TGTGCCAGCAGTGCCCCGGGGAACAATGAGCAGTTCTTC
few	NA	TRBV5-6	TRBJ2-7	CASSWVGSHEQYF	TGTGCCAGCAGCTGGGTCGGCTCCCACGAGCAGTACTTC
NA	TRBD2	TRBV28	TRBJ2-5	CASSPSGGSRETQYF	TGTGCCAGCAGCCCTAGCGGGGGCTCCCGGGAGACCCAGTACTTC
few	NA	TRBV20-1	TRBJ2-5	CSSPKGGETQYF	TGCAGTTCCCCCAAGGGGGGGGAGACCCAGTACTTC
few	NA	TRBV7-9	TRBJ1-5	CASSLATTQPQHF	TGTGCCAGCAGCTTAGCCACTACTCAGCCCCAGCATTTT
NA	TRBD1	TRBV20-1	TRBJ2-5	CSAIGQAQETQYF	TGCAGTGCTATCGGACAGGCCCAAGAGACCCAGTACTTC
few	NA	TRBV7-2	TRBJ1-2	CASSSDARGYTF	TGTGCCAGCAGCTCCGACGCGAGGGGCTACACCTTC
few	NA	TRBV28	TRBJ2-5	CASSLNRGLGTQYF	TGTGCCAGCAGTTTAAACAGGGGACTAGGGACCCAGTACTTC
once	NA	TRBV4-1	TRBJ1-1	CASSPAPTGVNTEAFF	TGCGCCAGCAGCCCAGCCCCTACGGGTGTGAACACTGAAGCTTTCTTT
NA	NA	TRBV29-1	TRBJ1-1	CSVDYRNTEAFF	TGCAGCGTTGATTACAGGAACACTGAAGCTTTCTTT
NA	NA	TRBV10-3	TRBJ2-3	CAVRSADTQYF	TGTGCCGTCCGGTCGGCAGATACGCAGTATTTT
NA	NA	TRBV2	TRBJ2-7	CVSRRGLAAVGEQYF	TGTGTCAGCAGGAGAGGATTAGCGGCTGTCGGCGAGCAGTACTTC
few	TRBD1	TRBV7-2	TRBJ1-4	CASSLARDRVSTNEKLFF	TGTGCCAGCAGCTTAGCCCGCGACAGGGTATCGACTAATGAAAAACTGTTTTTT
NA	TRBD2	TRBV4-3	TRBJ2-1	CASSPRFLGAGESSYNEQFF	TGCGCCAGCAGCCCCCGGTTTCTTGGCGCGGGGGAGAGCTCCTACAATGAGCAGTTCTTC
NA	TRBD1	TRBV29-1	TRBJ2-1	CSVEVGQGRNNERFF	TGCAGCGTTGAAGTGGGACAGGGGCGTAACAATGAGCGGTTCTTC
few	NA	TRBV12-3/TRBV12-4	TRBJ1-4	CASRSQGLNEKLFF	TGTGCCAGCAGGTCACAGGGACTGAATGAAAAACTGTTTTTT
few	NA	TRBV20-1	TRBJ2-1	CSAWNQEYNEQFF	TGCAGTGCGTGGAATCAGGAGTACAATGAGCAGTTCTTC
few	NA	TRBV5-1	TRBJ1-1	CASSLNSDTEAFF	TGCGCCAGCAGCTTGAACAGCGACACTGAAGCTTTCTTT
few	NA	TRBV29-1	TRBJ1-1	CSGDNTEAFF	TGCAGCGGAGATAACACTGAAGCTTTCTTT
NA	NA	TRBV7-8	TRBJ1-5	CASSLAWGAFQPQHF	TGTGCCAGCAGCTTAGCATGGGGGGCCTTTCAGCCCCAGCATTTT